These 22 T cell receptor beta chains originate from one sample sequenced in a study of blood T cell repertoires in COVID-19. Sequencing was performed with immunoSEQ multiplex PCR; in TCRdb, only in-frame clones are kept and a portion is missing. The data contain about 300,000 clones, 90% to 95% of them singletons. The specimen sequenced was peripheral blood. These receptors were taken from a woman in her twenties or thirties with COVID-19, enrolled during active disease.

The chain uses TRBV10-2 and TRBJ2-5; TRBD1 matches 9 bases. J was trimmed by 1 base and V by 6 bases; bases with no gene match: 6. The CDR3 contains 15 residues. Germline-derived CDR1 and CDR2 are WSHSY and SAAADI. CDR3: CASRDGTGFQETQYF. The CDR3 DNA reads as TGCGCCAGCAGGGACGGGACAGGGTTCCAAGAGACCCAGTACTTC.

The chain combines TRBV7-8 with TRBJ1-1, with TRBD1 as a possible D gene (5 bases). The CDR3 totals 16 residues. Trimming stripped 0 bases from V and 0 bases from J, with 11 bases between. The germline V gene encodes CDR1 SGHVS and CDR2 FQNEAQ. This CDR3 reads CASSLAGGDLNTEAFF. Here the CDR3 DNA reads TGTGCCAGCAGCTTAGCGGGAGGGGACCTGAACACTGAAGCTTTCTTT.

The chain is built from TRBV10-1 and TRBJ1-3; 8 bases map to TRBD1. The CDR3 runs 15 residues. V trimming: 7 bases; J trimming: 4 bases; junction bases outside the gene matches: 9. The V gene's germline CDR1 is WNHNN and CDR2 SYGVQD (reference sequence). As DNA, the CDR3 is TGCGCCAGCATTCACCTGAGGACAGGGGGAAACACCATATATTTT. Encoded protein: CASIHLRTGGNTIYF.

V is TRBV24-1 and J is TRBJ1-5, with no clear D. V was trimmed by 5 bases and J by 4 bases, leaving 11 bases between them. Germline values: CDR1 KGHDR, CDR2 SFDVKD. There are 14 residues in the CDR3. The CDR3 region has the DNA TGTGCCACCAGTGGTGGAGGAACGAATCAGCCCCAGCATTTT. Its translation: CATSGGGTNQPQHF.

The chain joins TRBV19 to TRBJ1-4; possible D gene TRBD1, 5 bases. CDR1 and CDR2 from the germline V gene are LNHDA and SQIVND (reference sequence). The V end lost 6 bases, the J end lost 0 bases, and 14 bases lay between the germline ends. This CDR3 contains 16 residues. In nucleotides, the CDR3 is TGTGCCAGTAGGCGAGTGGGGCCAGCAACTAATGAAAAACTGTTTTTT. Its translation: CASRRVGPATNEKLFF.

The gene calls are TRBV3-1 (or the pseudogene TRBV3-2) and TRBJ2-1; 14 bases map to TRBD2. V lost 4 bases and J lost 2; bases outside the gene matches: 4. Germline values: CDR1 LGHDT, CDR2 YNNKEL (reference sequence). The CDR3 consists of 17 residues. The CDR3 is CASSRTSGRTTYNEQFF. The CDR3 nucleotides are TGTGCCAGCAGCCGGACTAGCGGGAGGACCACCTACAATGAGCAGTTCTTC.

The chain couples TRBV7-8 to TRBJ1-1, with TRBD1 as a possible D gene (6 bases). The CDR3 covers 13 residues. Trimming took 5 bases from V and 1 from J, leaving 8 bases between them. The germline CDR1 and CDR2 sequences are SGHVS and FQNEAQ. For the CDR3, the DNA is TGTGCCAGCAGCACGGGACAGAACACTGAAGCTTTCTTT. It encodes CASSTGQNTEAFF.

This clone was recorded a few times. The rearrangement links TRBV28 to TRBJ1-2, with 9 bases identical to TRBD1. The germline gives CDR1 MDHEN, CDR2 SYDVKM. Trimming cost V 3 bases and J 3 bases; bases outside gene matches: 5. The CDR3 covers 15 residues. In DNA form, the CDR3 reads TGTGCCAGCAGTTTCACCGGGACAGGGTACTATGGCTACACCTTC. Translation gives CASSFTGTGYYGYTF.

V gene TRBV6-5 combines with J gene TRBJ2-7, with D maybe TRBD2 (6 bases). The CDR3 consists of 15 residues. Trimming left V 6 bases short and J 5 bases short, with 20 bases between. The germline V gene has CDR1 MNHEY and CDR2 SVGAGI. Here the CDR3 reads CASSRGTATFHEQYF. The CDR3 DNA reads TGTGCCAGCAGCCGCGGGACGGCGACCTTTCACGAGCAGTACTTC.

V is TRBV19 and J is TRBJ2-1, with 7 bases aligning to TRBD1. The germline V gene encodes CDR1 LNHDA and CDR2 SQIVND (reference sequence). V was clipped by 7 bases and J by 0 bases; unmatched bases: 6. The CDR3 consists of 15 residues. CDR3 protein: CASTVGGSSYNEQFF. The CDR3, as DNA: TGTGCCAGTACCGTAGGGGGCAGCTCCTACAATGAGCAGTTCTTC.

The chain has TRBV4-1 and TRBJ1-1; unclear D gene. The CDR3 extends over 14 amino acids. V lost 4 bases and J 1 base, leaving 10 bases between the germline ends. CDR1 is MGHRA and CDR2 is YSYEKL in the germline V gene. The CDR3 DNA follows: TGCGCCAGCAGCCCCGGTGGAGGGAACACTGAAGCTTTCTTT. It is translated as CASSPGGGNTEAFF.

The chain has TRBV28 and TRBJ2-3; the D is unclear. The CDR3 is 13 residues long. Trimming pared 3 bases from V and 3 bases from J, leaving 7 bases between. Per the germline V gene, CDR1 is MDHEN and CDR2 is SYDVKM. The CDR3 nucleotides read TGTGCCAGCAGTTTTGGCGGAACAGATACGCAGTATTTT. Translated: CASSFGGTDTQYF. The full variable domain, rest sourced from reference TRBV28 and TRBJ2-3, is DVKVTQSSRYLVKRTGEKVFLECVQDMDHENMFWYRQDPGLGLRLIYFSYDVKMKEKGDIPEGYSVSREKKERFSLILESASTNQTSMYLCASSFGGTDTQYFGPGTRLTVL.

V gene TRBV5-1 combines with J gene TRBJ1-4, with D possibly TRBD1 on 6 matching bases. This CDR3 is built from 14 residues. Trimming stripped 2 bases from V and 3 bases from J, with 8 bases between. Germline V gene sequence: CDR1 SGHRS, CDR2 YFSETQ. The CDR3, as DNA: TGCGCCAGCAGCTTACAGGGTTCTAATGAAAAACTGTTTTTT. Its translation is CASSLQGSNEKLFF.

On this clone itself: Other DNA sequences in the same sample also yield this CDR3. The J gene is TRBJ2-1, the V gene TRBV5-1; 9 bases fit TRBD2. In germline, CDR1 is SGHRS, CDR2 YFSETQ. The V gene end was trimmed by 0 bases and the J gene end by 3 bases; junction bases not matched to a gene: 1. The CDR3 runs to 15 residues. CDR3 region: CASSLGLADYNEQFF. The CDR3 region has the DNA TGCGCCAGCAGCTTGGGACTAGCGGACTACAATGAGCAGTTCTTC.

The chain recombines TRBV3-1 (or the pseudogene TRBV3-2) with TRBJ1-2; 9 nucleotides agree with TRBD1. Germline CDR1 LGHDT, CDR2 YNNKEL (reference sequence). V shed 2 bases, J shed 6 bases, and the junction held 4 bases outside the gene matches. The CDR3 length is 14 residues. CDR3 bases: TGTGCCAGCAGCCAATCCGGGACAGGGAATGGCTACACCTTC. This codes for CASSQSGTGNGYTF.

The chain employs TRBV6-5 and TRBJ1-2; TRBD1 is a possible D gene (5 bases). Trimming took 0 bases from V and 5 from J, leaving 7 bases between them. This CDR3 region has 13 residues. CDR1 is MNHEY and CDR2 is SVGAGI in the germline V gene. CDR3: CASSYSGTYGYTF. Here the CDR3 DNA reads TGTGCCAGCAGTTACTCCGGGACTTATGGCTACACCTTC.

V usage is TRBV20-1 and J usage is TRBJ2-7; no clear D. The V gene lost 7 bases and the J gene lost 2 bases, with 6 bases spanning the gap. Germline V gene lookup returns CDR1 DFQATT and CDR2 SNEGSKA (reference sequence). The CDR3 is made up of 10 amino acids. CDR3 sequence reads: CSVKPYEQYF. Here the CDR3 DNA reads TGCAGTGTAAAGCCCTACGAGCAGTACTTC.

This rearrangement joins TRBV5-1 to TRBJ1-6, with 7 bases aligning to TRBD1. Germline V lookup: CDR1 SGHRS, CDR2 YFSETQ. Trimming removed 4 bases from V and 7 bases from J; junction bases left unmatched: 2. The CDR3 totals 13 residues. The CDR3 DNA is TGCGCCAGCAGCCCGGGACAGAATTCACCCCTCCACTTT. Residues: CASSPGQNSPLHF.

CDR3 nucleotide sequence: TGTGCCAGCAGCCAGCAGGGTCCCTACGAGCAGTACTTC. Translating it yields CASSQQGPYEQYF. The V gene is TRBV3-1 (or the pseudogene TRBV3-2), the J gene TRBJ2-7; TRBD1 might be the D (5 bases). V was cut by 3 bases and J by 2 bases, with 8 bases left in between. The germline V gene encodes CDR1 LGHDT and CDR2 YNNKEL (reference sequence). CDR3 length: 13 amino acids.

The chain joins TRBV18 to TRBJ2-1, with D unresolved. The V end was cut by 0 bases, the J end by 10 bases, with 10 bases between. The CDR3 is 13 amino acids. Germline CDR1 reads KGHSH; CDR2 reads LQKENI. CDR3 residues: CASSPPSEKEQFF. The CDR3 region has the DNA TGTGCCAGCTCACCACCGTCAGAAAAGGAGCAGTTCTTC.

The V call is TRBV15, the J call TRBJ1-4; the D is unclear. The CDR3 length is 15 residues. From germline, CDR1 is LNHNV and CDR2 YYDKDF (reference sequence). V shed 3 bases and J shed 8 bases, with 16 bases lying between them. The DNA of the CDR3 is TGTGCCACCAGCAGCTGGGTGGGGAGCGGGGAAAAACTGTTTTTT. Translated: CATSSWVGSGEKLFF.

This chain uses TRBV9 with TRBJ1-1; 7 bases are shared with TRBD1. Germline trimming cut 2 bases from V and 5 bases from J; bases unmatched to any gene: 3. Germline CDR1 and CDR2: SGDLS and YYNGEE. CDR3 length: 13 residues. CDR3 residues: CASSVIQGTEAFF. CDR3 nucleotides: TGTGCCAGCAGCGTTATACAGGGGACTGAAGCTTTCTTT.